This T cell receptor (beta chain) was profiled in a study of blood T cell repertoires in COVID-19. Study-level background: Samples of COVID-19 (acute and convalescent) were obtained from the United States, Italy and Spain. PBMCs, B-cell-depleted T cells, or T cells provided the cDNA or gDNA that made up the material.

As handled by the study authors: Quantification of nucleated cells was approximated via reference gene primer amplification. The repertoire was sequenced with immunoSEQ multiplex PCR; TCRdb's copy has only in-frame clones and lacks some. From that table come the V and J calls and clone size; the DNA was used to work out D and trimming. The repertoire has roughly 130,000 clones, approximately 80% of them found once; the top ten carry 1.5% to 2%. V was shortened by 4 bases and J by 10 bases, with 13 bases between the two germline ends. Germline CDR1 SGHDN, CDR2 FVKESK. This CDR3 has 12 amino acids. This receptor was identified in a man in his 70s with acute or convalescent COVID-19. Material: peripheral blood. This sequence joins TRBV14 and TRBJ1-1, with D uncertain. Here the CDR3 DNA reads TGTGCCAGCAGCCGCTTGGGCTTTGGAGCTTTCTTT. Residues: CASSRLGFGAFF.